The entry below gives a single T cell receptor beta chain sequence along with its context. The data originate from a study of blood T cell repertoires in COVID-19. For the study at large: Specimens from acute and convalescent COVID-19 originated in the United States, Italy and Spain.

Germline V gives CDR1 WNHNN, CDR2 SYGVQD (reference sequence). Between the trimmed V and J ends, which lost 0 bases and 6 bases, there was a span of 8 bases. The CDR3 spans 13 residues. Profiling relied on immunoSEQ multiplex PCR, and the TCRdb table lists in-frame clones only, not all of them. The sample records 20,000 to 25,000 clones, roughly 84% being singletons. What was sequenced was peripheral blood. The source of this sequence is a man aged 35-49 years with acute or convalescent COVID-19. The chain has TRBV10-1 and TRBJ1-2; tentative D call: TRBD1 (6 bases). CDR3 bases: TGCGCCAGCAGTGAGTCGAGGGGGAATGGCTACACCTTC. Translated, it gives CASSESRGNGYTF.